This TCR beta chain was found in a study of low-dose radiotherapy and immunotherapy resistance in tumors. Turning to the study itself: 1 Gy per fraction was delivered to Cohort 2 every two weeks, for 13 Gy total over 26 weeks.

Primers used for first-strand cDNA, a TRAV- and TRBV-specific set, covered both alpha and beta chains. With a V-primer adapter and a constant-region primer, TCRs were amplified for 20 PCR cycles. With in vitro transcription, the isolated mRNA was amplified. TCRdb re-called the reads with MiXCR, one entry per CDR3 protein. The profile shows more than 90,000 distinct CDR3 sequences, around 21% of them singletons. The CDR3 sequence is 13 residues long. Germline values: CDR1 SGHTA, CDR2 FQGNSA. V lost 3 bases and J lost 7; bases outside the gene matches: 1. This clonotype was counted at least ten times. Time point of the sample: after trial treatment. Treatment in this sample: LDRT plus nivolumab, ipilimumab, low-dose cyclophosphamide and aspirin (RACIN trial). Donors received a regimen that comprised nivolumab, ipilimumab, aspirin, low-dose cyclophosphamide and low-dose radiotherapy.

V gene TRBV7-2 combines with J gene TRBJ2-1; TRBD1 matches 9 bases. Sequenced here: PBMCs, sampled after low-dose radiotherapy plus immunotherapy. The sequence was obtained from a male donor with prostate cancer. The chain's CDR3 is CASSLDRGNEQFF. The CDR3 region has the DNA TGTGCCAGCAGCTTGGACAGGGGAAATGAGCAGTTCTTC. Full variable domain (remainder filled in from reference TRBV7-2 and TRBJ2-1): GAGVSQSPSNKVTEKGKDVELRCDPISGHTALYWYRQSLGQGLEFLIYFQGNSAPDKSGLPSDRFSAERTGGSVSTLTIQRTQQEDSAVYLCASSLDRGNEQFFGPGTRLTVL.